One and the same sample provided the 22 T cell receptor beta chains below, sequenced in a study of cytomegalovirus exposure and HLA in healthy donors. Researchers ran the PCR with 60 Vbeta and 13 Jbeta primers. The data were produced by immunoSEQ multiplex PCR, yet TCRdb's version contains in-frame clones alone and is incomplete. Here the sample spans just over 150,000 clones, approximately 86% being singletons. Material for sequencing was PBMCs. The source is a woman aged 18 to 35 in good health and CMV-seronegative.

The rearrangement joins TRBV29-1 to TRBJ2-7, with D maybe TRBD1 (6 bases). Germline V gene sequence: CDR1 SQVTM, CDR2 ANQGSEA. The CDR3 totals 12 residues. Trimming left V 4 bases short and J 1 base short, with 8 bases between. CDR3 protein: CSVGQESYEQYF. The CDR3, as DNA: TGCAGCGTTGGACAGGAGTCCTACGAGCAGTACTTC.

The chain employs TRBV19 and TRBJ2-4; 7 nucleotides match TRBD1. CDR1 LNHDA and CDR2 SQIVND come from the germline V gene (reference sequence). Unmatched junction bases numbered 0, after V lost 3 bases and J lost 10 bases. This CDR3 has 11 residues. The CDR3 nucleotides read TGTGCCAGTAGTATGACAGGGATTCAGTACTTC. Its protein is CASSMTGIQYF.

The chain combines TRBV5-1 with TRBJ1-1; 9 positions agree with TRBD1. V dropped 3 bases and J dropped 3; count of bases not matched to a gene: 6. The CDR3 spans 15 residues. Per germline, CDR1 SGHRS and CDR2 YFSETQ. The CDR3 nucleotides are TGCGCCAGCAGCTCGGAACAGGGGGCGGACACTGAAGCTTTCTTT. It translates to CASSSEQGADTEAFF.

The V and J genes are TRBV7-3 and TRBJ2-4; 7 bases fit TRBD1. CDR1 and CDR2 (germline): SGHTA, FQGTGA. The CDR3 consists of 13 residues. With V trimmed by 4 bases and J by 9 bases, 6 bases remained unmatched. In DNA, the CDR3 is TGTGCCAGCAGCTCAGGGGGTGGTAGCATTCAGTACTTC. Encoded protein: CASSSGGGSIQYF. Using reference TRBV7-3 and TRBJ2-4 for the parts outside the CDR3, the full variable domain is GAGVSQTPSNKVTEKGKYVELRCDPISGHTALYWYRQSLGQGPEFLIYFQGTGAADDSGLPNDRFFAVRPEGSVSTLKIQRTERGDSAVYLCASSSGGGSIQYFGAGTRLSVL.

The rearrangement uses TRBV6-1 and TRBJ2-7; tentative D call: TRBD2 (6 bases). Deletions cut 1 base from V and 2 bases from J, with 9 bases between. The CDR3 length is 14 residues. Germline V CDR1 and CDR2: MNHNS, SASEGT. The CDR3: CASSEGGEAYEQYF. CDR3 nucleotides: TGTGCCAGCAGTGAAGGGGGGGAAGCCTACGAGCAGTACTTC.

This chain uses TRBV7-3 with TRBJ2-1; no definite D call. Germline CDR1 reads SGHTA; CDR2 reads FQGTGA. The CDR3 has 13 residues. V lost 4 bases to trimming and J lost 5 bases, with 9 bases between them. CDR3 in amino acids: CASSSLVNNEQFF. In DNA form, the CDR3 reads TGTGCCAGCAGCTCATTAGTCAACAATGAGCAGTTCTTC.

V is TRBV5-1 and J is TRBJ2-5; 7 nucleotides align to TRBD1. The V gene's germline CDR1 is SGHRS and CDR2 YFSETQ. This CDR3 region has 15 residues. Trimming cost V 4 bases and J 7 bases; bases outside gene matches: 13. CDR3 sequence reads: CASSTGQSGVGTQYF. CDR3 sequence (DNA): TGCGCCAGCAGCACGGGACAGTCTGGTGTGGGGACCCAGTACTTC.

The V gene is TRBV18, the J gene TRBJ2-3; TRBD2 might be the D (6 bases). This CDR3 region has 14 residues. V lost 0 bases, J lost 4 bases, and 8 bases lay in between. Per the germline V gene, CDR1 is KGHSH and CDR2 is LQKENI. The chain's CDR3 is CASSPPGRSDTQYF. Here the CDR3 DNA reads TGTGCCAGCTCACCACCGGGGAGGTCAGATACGCAGTATTTT.

The V gene is TRBV4-2, the J gene TRBJ2-5; 11 bases fit TRBD2. The CDR3 totals 16 residues. CDR1 is LGHNA and CDR2 is YNFKEQ in the germline V gene. V dropped 5 bases and J dropped 6; count of bases not matched to a gene: 11. The CDR3, as DNA: TGTGCCAGCAGCACCACGGGGCTAGCGGGGGGTAAGACCCAGTACTTC. This gives the protein CASSTTGLAGGKTQYF.

The chain has TRBV28 and TRBJ2-3; perhaps TRBD1 as D (6 bases). This CDR3 has 12 amino acids. CDR1 MDHEN and CDR2 SYDVKM come from the germline V gene. V was pared by 6 bases and J by 6 bases, with 10 bases between. The CDR3 DNA reads TGTGCCAGCAGCAAGACAGGTGATACGCAGTATTTT. Encoded protein: CASSKTGDTQYF.

The chain carries TRBV4-2 and TRBJ1-4; D is perhaps TRBD1 (6 bases). Trimming cost V 3 bases and J 8 bases, with 10 bases left between them. The CDR3 runs to 13 residues. Per germline, CDR1 LGHNA and CDR2 YNFKEQ. The CDR3 protein is CASSHRDREKLFF. The CDR3 DNA reads as TGTGCCAGCAGCCACCGCGACAGGGAAAAACTGTTTTTT.

This sequence joins TRBV30 and TRBJ1-3; 7 positions match TRBD1. After removal of 4 bases from V and 0 bases from J, the junction contained 3 bases not matched to a gene. This CDR3 is built from 14 residues. The germline gives CDR1 GTSNPN, CDR2 SVGIG (reference sequence). This chain's CDR3 is CAWNRDSSGNTIYF. The CDR3 DNA follows: TGTGCCTGGAACAGGGACAGCTCTGGAAACACCATATATTTT.

The table lists this clone with a few counts. This chain joins TRBV6-6 and TRBJ1-1, with TRBD1 identical over 7 bases. This CDR3 spans 15 amino acids. The germline CDR1 and CDR2 sequences are MNHNY and SVGAGI (reference sequence). V lost 0 bases, J lost 2 bases, and 3 bases stayed unmatched. This CDR3 reads CASSYSTGRNTEAFF. DNA of the CDR3: TGTGCCAGCAGTTACTCGACAGGGAGAAACACTGAAGCTTTCTTT.

The genes are TRBV10-2 and TRBJ2-7; TRBD2 matches 9 bases. The germline V gene encodes CDR1 WSHSY and CDR2 SAAADI. V shed 3 bases, J shed 2 bases, and the junction held 11 bases outside the gene matches. The CDR3 has 17 amino acids. Here the CDR3 reads CASSDRAGGILAYEQYF. The CDR3 coding sequence is TGCGCCAGCAGTGATCGAGCGGGAGGCATCCTGGCCTACGAGCAGTACTTC.

V usage is TRBV18 and J usage is TRBJ2-5; 8 bases map to TRBD2. The CDR3 extends over 14 amino acids. Trimming at V came to 4 bases and at J to 5 bases, leaving 6 bases not matched to a gene. Germline loops: CDR1 KGHSH, CDR2 LQKENI. Here the CDR3 reads CASSLAGRTETQYF. In DNA form, the CDR3 reads TGTGCCAGCTCACTAGCGGGACGTACGGAGACCCAGTACTTC. The variable domain in full, with the rest retrieved from reference TRBV18 and TRBJ2-5, is NAGVMQNPRHLVRRRGQEARLRCSPMKGHSHVYWYRQLPEEGLKFMVYLQKENIIDESGMPKERFSAEFPKEGPSILRIQQVVRGDSAAYFCASSLAGRTETQYFGPGTRLLVL.

This rearrangement joins TRBV5-1 to TRBJ2-7, with D unresolved. The V end was cut by 6 bases, the J end by 0 bases, with 13 bases between. The CDR3 contains 14 residues. Germline V gives CDR1 SGHRS, CDR2 YFSETQ. The CDR3 protein is CASNIGGDSYEQYF. The CDR3 bases are TGCGCCAGCAATATCGGCGGTGACTCCTACGAGCAGTACTTC.

The genes are TRBV4-1 and TRBJ2-1, with D unresolved. The V end was cut by 1 base, the J end by 10 bases, with 8 bases between. Per germline, CDR1 MGHRA and CDR2 YSYEKL. The CDR3 has 12 residues. In nucleotides, the CDR3 is TGCGCCAGCAGCCAAGTGGGCTTGGAGCAGTTCTTC. Protein product: CASSQVGLEQFF.

The rearrangement uses TRBV2 and TRBJ1-2, with TRBD1 identical over 9 bases. This CDR3 region has 13 residues. V lost 5 bases to trimming and J lost 7 bases; unmatched junction nucleotides: 5. CDR1 and CDR2 (germline): SNHLY, FYNNEI. CDR3 loop: CASSQTGGSGYTF. CDR3 in DNA: TGTGCCAGCAGTCAGACAGGGGGTTCTGGCTACACCTTC.

The rearrangement uses TRBV11-2 and TRBJ2-3; 14 bases map to TRBD2. CDR1 is SGHAT, CDR2 FQNNGV, per germline. This CDR3 spans 18 amino acids. The J segment lost 1 base and the V segment lost 5 bases, leaving 8 bases of the junction unmatched. The CDR3 DNA follows: TGTGCCAGCAGCCAGGGGACTAGCGGGAGTTCGGGCACAGATACGCAGTATTTT. Translated, it gives CASSQGTSGSSGTDTQYF. Drawing the rest from reference TRBV11-2 and TRBJ2-3, the complete variable domain is EAGVAQSPRYKIIEKRQSVAFWCNPISGHATLYWYQQILGQGPKLLIQFQNNGVVDDSQLPKDRFSAERLKGVDSTLKIQPAKLEDSAVYLCASSQGTSGSSGTDTQYFGPGTRLTVL.

V gene TRBV15 combines with J gene TRBJ1-6; D not resolved. Germline CDR1 LNHNV, CDR2 YYDKDF (reference sequence). CDR3 size: 16 residues. The V and J ends lost 0 bases and 6 bases respectively, with 12 bases between them. The CDR3 nucleotides read TGTGCCACCAGCAGAGATCTAGGAGGGTTTAATTCACCCCTCCACTTT. Translation: CATSRDLGGFNSPLHF.

V is TRBV2 and J is TRBJ2-1, with D tentatively TRBD2 (6 bases). Germline CDR1 reads SNHLY; CDR2 reads FYNNEI. V shed 6 bases and J shed 10 bases, with 19 bases lying between them. This CDR3 spans 14 amino acids. CDR3 sequence reads: CASSGGLPSREQFF. In DNA, the CDR3 is TGTGCCAGCAGCGGGGGATTACCTTCCCGGGAGCAGTTCTTC.

The rearrangement links TRBV7-8 to TRBJ2-5, with D tentatively TRBD2 (6 bases). The DNA matches TRBJ2-7 better at its end, which makes the J call doubtful. Germline values: CDR1 SGHVS, CDR2 FQNEAQ. The CDR3 spans 16 residues. CDR3 sequence reads: CASNKRGGSGTYEQYF. CDR3 bases: TGTGCCAGCAACAAGAGGGGAGGAAGCGGAACCTACGAGCAGTACTTC.